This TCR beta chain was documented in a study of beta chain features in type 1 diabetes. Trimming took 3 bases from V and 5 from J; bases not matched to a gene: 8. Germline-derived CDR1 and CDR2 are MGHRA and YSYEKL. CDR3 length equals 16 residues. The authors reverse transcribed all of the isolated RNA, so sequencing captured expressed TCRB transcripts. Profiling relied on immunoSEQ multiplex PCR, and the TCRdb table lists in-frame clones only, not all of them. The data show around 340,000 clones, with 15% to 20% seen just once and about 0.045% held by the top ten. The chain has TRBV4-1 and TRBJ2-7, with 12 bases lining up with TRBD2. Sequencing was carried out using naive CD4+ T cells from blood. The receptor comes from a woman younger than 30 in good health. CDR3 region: CASSQSRLAGANEQYF. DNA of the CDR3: TGCGCCAGCAGCCAGTCTAGACTAGCGGGAGCCAACGAGCAGTACTTC.